This entry describes one T cell receptor (beta chain). Germline assignment: CDR1 MNHEY and CDR2 SMNVEV (reference sequence). V was shortened by 4 bases and J by 8 bases, with 15 bases between the two germline ends. CDR3 length: 15 residues. This specimen comes from a study of blood T cell repertoires in COVID-19. Background on the study: There were acute and convalescent COVID-19 samples, and they came from the United States, Italy and Spain. T cells, B-cell-depleted T cells, or PBMCs supplied cDNA or gDNA.

Per the original methods: Nucleated cell number was recorded as an estimate derived from reference gene primer amplification. Repertoires were generated with immunoSEQ multiplex PCR, while TCRdb's copy carries only in-frame clones and drops some. The V and J calls and clone size come from that table; D and trimming were worked out from the DNA. The sample has about 240,000 clones; approximately 83% are singletons. This receptor was identified in a woman of 80 years or more with acute or convalescent COVID-19. Sequenced sample: peripheral blood. This chain uses TRBV27 with TRBJ1-6; D is unresolved. The DNA of the CDR3 is TGTGCCAGCAGTTCCCTGGGAGCCGGTGATTCACCCCTCCACTTT. This gives the protein CASSSLGAGDSPLHF.